These T cell receptor beta chains were read from a single sample in a study of human T cells and chemical hapten exposure. From the RACE reads, TCRdb called clonotypes with MiXCR, one entry per CDR3 protein. Here the sample spans a few hundred thousand distinct CDR3 sequences, over 5% being singletons. The sample consisted of whole blood, taken in connection with sensitization to the hapten diphenylcyclopropenone (DPC). The receptors derive from a woman between 18 and 29 years old with alopecia areata. Some clones in this sample may be carry-over from other donors' samples. Both conserved end residues are part of each CDR3. Fields, in order: D gene, clone size, J gene, V gene, CDR3 DNA, CDR3 protein. A D gene is named only where the DNA matches it firmly. A clone size is listed for some rows: how often the clone was seen (once, few, many), or a class if it is expanded.

d_gene: NA
abundance: few
j_gene: TRBJ1-3
v_gene: TRBV7-2
CDR3nt: TGTGCCAGCAGCTTAAGGTTGGGGGCCCAACCGCGTCAAGGCTCTGGAAACACCATATATTTT
CDR3aa: CASSLRLGAQPRQGSGNTIYF

d_gene: TRBD1
abundance: many
j_gene: TRBJ2-5
v_gene: TRBV6-2/TRBV6-3
CDR3nt: TGTGCCAGCAGTTACCCCGCGGAGCATACAGGGGTTCCAGGTTCGGAGACCCAGTACTTC
CDR3aa: CASSYPAEHTGVPGSETQYF

d_gene: NA
abundance: NA
j_gene: TRBJ2-7
v_gene: TRBV4-1
CDR3nt: TGCGCCAGCAGCCGTGTCGGTTCCCGAGCCTACGAGCAGTACTTC
CDR3aa: CASSRVGSRAYEQYF

d_gene: TRBD1
abundance: few
j_gene: TRBJ1-1
v_gene: TRBV20-1
CDR3nt: TGCAGTGCTAGAGTCCCGGGACAGCCGAACACTGAAGCTTTCTTT
CDR3aa: CSARVPGQPNTEAFF

d_gene: NA
abundance: many
j_gene: TRBJ1-2
v_gene: TRBV21-1
CDR3nt: TGTGCCAGCAGCAAATGTGCGTACCGGCGGGTGACCAACTATGGCTACACCTTC
CDR3aa: CASSKCAYRRVTNYGYTF

d_gene: NA
abundance: many
j_gene: TRBJ2-3
v_gene: TRBV5-1
CDR3nt: TGCGCCAGCAGCTTGGCTGGGGCCTACACAGATACGCAGTATTTT
CDR3aa: CASSLAGAYTDTQYF

d_gene: NA
abundance: few
j_gene: TRBJ1-2
v_gene: TRBV7-9
CDR3nt: TGTGCCAGCAGCTTGGCCGGGACAAGAAGCTATGGCTACACCTTC
CDR3aa: CASSLAGTRSYGYTF

d_gene: NA
abundance: NA
j_gene: TRBJ2-7
v_gene: TRBV12-3/TRBV12-4
CDR3nt: TGTGCCAGCAGTTCAGAACCCTACGAGCAGTACTTC
CDR3aa: CASSSEPYEQYF

d_gene: NA
abundance: few
j_gene: TRBJ1-1
v_gene: TRBV25-1
CDR3nt: TGTGCCAGCAGTGCTACTGGAGAAGGTAACACTGAAGCTTTCTTT
CDR3aa: CASSATGEGNTEAFF

d_gene: TRBD2
abundance: many
j_gene: TRBJ2-3
v_gene: TRBV28
CDR3nt: TGTGCCAGCAGTTGGGGGAGGGACACAGATACGCAGTATTTT
CDR3aa: CASSWGRDTDTQYF

d_gene: NA
abundance: NA
j_gene: TRBJ1-2
v_gene: TRBV5-5
CDR3nt: TGTGCCAGCAGCTTGGAATCTTGGGGGAACTATGGCTACACCTTC
CDR3aa: CASSLESWGNYGYTF

d_gene: NA
abundance: many
j_gene: TRBJ1-3
v_gene: TRBV6-5
CDR3nt: TGTGCCAGCAGTTACTCGCCTAGCTCTGGAAACACCATATATTTT
CDR3aa: CASSYSPSSGNTIYF

d_gene: NA
abundance: NA
j_gene: TRBJ1-1
v_gene: TRBV7-2
CDR3nt: TGTGCCAGCAGCTTCGTTGGAAGCAACACTGAAGCTTTCTTT
CDR3aa: CASSFVGSNTEAFF

d_gene: NA
abundance: many
j_gene: TRBJ1-2
v_gene: TRBV12-3/TRBV12-4
CDR3nt: TGTGCCAGCAGTTTACTTGGAAACTATGGCTACACCTTC
CDR3aa: CASSLLGNYGYTF

d_gene: NA
abundance: many
j_gene: TRBJ2-7
v_gene: TRBV28
CDR3nt: TGTGCCAGCCGACAGGCCTACGAGCAGTACTTC
CDR3aa: CASRQAYEQYF

d_gene: NA
abundance: NA
j_gene: TRBJ1-1
v_gene: TRBV9
CDR3nt: TGTGCCAGCAGCCAAAGGGCCGAGGGGCTGAACACTGAAGCTTTCTTT
CDR3aa: CASSQRAEGLNTEAFF

d_gene: NA
abundance: many
j_gene: TRBJ1-4
v_gene: TRBV7-2
CDR3nt: TGTGCCAGCAGCCCCGCAACTAATGAAAAACTGTTTTTT
CDR3aa: CASSPATNEKLFF

d_gene: TRBD1
abundance: many
j_gene: TRBJ1-2
v_gene: TRBV18
CDR3nt: TGTGCCAGCTCAGCGACAGGGGGCGACAGCTATGGCTACACCTTC
CDR3aa: CASSATGGDSYGYTF

d_gene: NA
abundance: NA
j_gene: TRBJ2-3
v_gene: TRBV11-2
CDR3nt: TGTGCCAGCAGCCCCCGATGGGGGACCAACACAGATACGCAGTATTTT
CDR3aa: CASSPRWGTNTDTQYF

d_gene: NA
abundance: NA
j_gene: TRBJ1-1
v_gene: TRBV9
CDR3nt: TGTGCCAGCAGCGCATACAGCGCTATGAACACTGAAGCTTTCTTT
CDR3aa: CASSAYSAMNTEAFF

d_gene: TRBD1
abundance: many
j_gene: TRBJ1-4
v_gene: TRBV7-2
CDR3nt: TGTGCCAGCAGCCGTACTACCGGGACAGTGGATGAAAAACTGTTTTTT
CDR3aa: CASSRTTGTVDEKLFF

d_gene: NA
abundance: NA
j_gene: TRBJ2-3
v_gene: TRBV12-5
CDR3nt: TGTGCTAGTGGTTTGCTTTCAGCAGATACGCAGTATTTT
CDR3aa: CASGLLSADTQYF

d_gene: TRBD1
abundance: few
j_gene: TRBJ2-3
v_gene: TRBV6-2/TRBV6-3
CDR3nt: TGTGCCAGCAGGTACAGGGGGCACACAGATACGCAGTATTTT
CDR3aa: CASRYRGHTDTQYF

d_gene: NA
abundance: many
j_gene: TRBJ2-1
v_gene: TRBV18
CDR3nt: TGTGCCAGCTCACCACTCTTTAGACTCGACCCAAGCTCCTACAATGAGCAGTTCTTC
CDR3aa: CASSPLFRLDPSSYNEQFF